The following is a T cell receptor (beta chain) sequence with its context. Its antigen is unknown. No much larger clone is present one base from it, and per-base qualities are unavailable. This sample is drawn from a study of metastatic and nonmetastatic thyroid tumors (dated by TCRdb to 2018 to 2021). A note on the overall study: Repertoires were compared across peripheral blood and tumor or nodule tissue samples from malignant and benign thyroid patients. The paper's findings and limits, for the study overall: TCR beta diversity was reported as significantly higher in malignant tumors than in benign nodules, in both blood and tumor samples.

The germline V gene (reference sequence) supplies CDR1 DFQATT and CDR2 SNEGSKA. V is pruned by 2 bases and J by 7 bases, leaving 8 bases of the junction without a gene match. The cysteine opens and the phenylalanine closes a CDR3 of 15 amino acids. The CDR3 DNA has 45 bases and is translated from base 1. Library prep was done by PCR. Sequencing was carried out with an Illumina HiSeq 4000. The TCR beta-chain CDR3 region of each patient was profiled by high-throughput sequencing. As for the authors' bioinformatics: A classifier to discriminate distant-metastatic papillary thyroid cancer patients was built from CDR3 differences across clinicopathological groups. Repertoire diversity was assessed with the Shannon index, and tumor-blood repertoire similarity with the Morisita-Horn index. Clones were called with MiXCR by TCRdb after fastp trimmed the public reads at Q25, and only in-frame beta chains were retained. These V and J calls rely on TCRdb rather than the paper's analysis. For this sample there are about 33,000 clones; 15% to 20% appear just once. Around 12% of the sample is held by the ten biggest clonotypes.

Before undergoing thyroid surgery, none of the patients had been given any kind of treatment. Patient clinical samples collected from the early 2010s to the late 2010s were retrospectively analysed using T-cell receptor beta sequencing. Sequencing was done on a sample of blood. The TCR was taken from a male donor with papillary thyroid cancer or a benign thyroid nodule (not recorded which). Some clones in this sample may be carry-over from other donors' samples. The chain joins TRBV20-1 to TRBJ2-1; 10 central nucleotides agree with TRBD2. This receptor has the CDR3 CSARTSSGSGNEQFF. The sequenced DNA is TGCAGTGCTAGAACGTCTAGCGGGAGTGGAAATGAGCAGTTCTTC.